These 9 T cell receptor beta chains came from one sample sequenced in a study of CD8+CD57+ T cells in acquired aplastic anemia. Profiling of TCR beta VDJ combinations and CDR3 sequences used genomic DNA as template. TCRdb ran MiXCR on the reads and lists one entry per CDR3 protein. The sample has 250,000 to 350,000 distinct CDR3 sequences; 50% to 70% are singletons. Sequenced: sorted CD4+, CD8+, or CD8+CD57+ T cells (not recorded which) from PBMCs. The source of these receptors is a human donor with severe aplastic anemia or a healthy control (not recorded which).

The chain is built from TRBV25-1 and TRBJ2-7, with D perhaps TRBD1 or TRBD2 (5 bases each). The V end lost 1 base, the J end lost 3 bases, and 16 bases lay between the germline ends. This CDR3 contains 16 residues. CDR1 is MGHDK and CDR2 is SYGVNS in the germline V gene. In nucleotides, the CDR3 is TGTGCCAGCAGTGAATCGGTCGCCGGGACGAACTACGAGCAGTACTTC. This encodes CASSESVAGTNYEQYF.

The chain recombines TRBV9 with TRBJ1-1; D possibly corresponds to TRBD1 (5 bases). CDR1 and CDR2 (germline): SGDLS, YYNGEE. This CDR3 comprises 14 residues. V shed 0 bases and J shed 8 bases, with 14 bases lying between them. In DNA form, the CDR3 reads TGTGCCAGCAGCGTAGTGGACCAGGGTTGGGAAGCTTTCTTT. This gives the protein CASSVVDQGWEAFF.

The V and J genes are TRBV20-1 and TRBJ1-1, with D hard to call. V was trimmed by 1 base and J by 1 base, leaving 7 bases between them. Germline V gene sequence: CDR1 DFQATT, CDR2 SNEGSKA (reference sequence). The CDR3 contains 13 residues. The CDR3 sequence is CSARVPGNTEAFF. The CDR3 DNA reads as TGCAGTGCTAGAGTCCCAGGGAACACTGAAGCTTTCTTT.

In DNA, the CDR3 is TGTGCCAGCAGGCTGGGGTTAGGTGGAAACACCTTC. This gives the protein CASRLGLGGNTF. This chain connects TRBV7-9 to TRBJ1-2; no clear D gene. Trimming shortened V by 6 bases and J by 12 bases, and 17 bases separated the two germline ends. Germline V CDR1 and CDR2: SEHNR, FQNEAQ (reference sequence). This CDR3 spans 12 amino acids. Filled out from reference TRBV7-9 and TRBJ1-2, the complete variable domain reads DTGVSQNPRHKITKRGQNVTFRCDPISEHNRLYWYRQTLGQGPEFLTYFQNEAQLEKSRLLSDRFSAERPKGSFSTLEIQRTEQGDSAMYLCASRLGLGGNTFGSGTRLTVV.

This clonotype was seen at least ten times. The V call is TRBV6-2 or TRBV6-3, the J call TRBJ1-2, with 11 bases that match TRBD1. The V gene's germline CDR1 is MNHEY and CDR2 SVGEGT. The CDR3 length is 15 residues. The V segment lost 2 bases and the J segment 6 bases; nucleotides outside the gene matches: 5. CDR3: CASSYRDRGFDGYTF. Written as DNA, the CDR3 is TGTGCCAGCAGTTACCGGGACAGGGGGTTTGATGGCTACACCTTC.

The chain recombines TRBV7-9 with TRBJ2-5, with 8 bases lining up with TRBD2. Germline CDR1 SEHNR, CDR2 FQNEAQ (reference sequence). The J segment lost 5 bases and the V segment lost 2 bases, leaving 10 bases of the junction unmatched. There are 16 residues in the CDR3. CDR3 loop: CASSLNPGLAEETQYF. The CDR3 nucleotides read TGTGCCAGCAGCTTAAATCCCGGACTAGCCGAGGAGACCCAGTACTTC. Drawing the rest from reference TRBV7-9 and TRBJ2-5, the complete variable domain is DTGVSQNPRHKITKRGQNVTFRCDPISEHNRLYWYRQTLGQGPEFLTYFQNEAQLEKSRLLSDRFSAERPKGSFSTLEIQRTEQGDSAMYLCASSLNPGLAEETQYFGPGTRLLVL.

The chain joins TRBV20-1 to TRBJ2-1, with 13 positions matching TRBD2. Germline V lookup: CDR1 DFQATT, CDR2 SNEGSKA (reference sequence). V gave up 2 bases and J gave up 10 bases; unmatched junction bases: 8. The CDR3 has 15 residues. The CDR3, as DNA: TGCAGTGCTAGACCTACTAGCGGGGGGGCCAAAGAGCAGTTCTTC. Its protein is CSARPTSGGAKEQFF.

This clonotype was detected once. In this CDR3 the conserved last residue, phenylalanine or tryptophan, is missing, so a read error is likely. This chain uses TRBV7-6 with TRBJ2-3; D is unresolved. This CDR3 contains 16 residues. The germline gives CDR1 SGHVS, CDR2 FNYEAQ. Deletions cut 3 bases from V and 1 base from J, with 14 bases between. The CDR3 nucleotides are TGTGCCAGCAGCTTTGAGAGCGCGACCCGCACAGATACGCAGTATGTT. This translates into CASSFESATRTDTQYV.

The chain has TRBV20-1 and TRBJ1-1; 10 nucleotides match TRBD1. CDR3 size: 14 residues. Per germline, CDR1 DFQATT and CDR2 SNEGSKA (reference sequence). Trimming took 6 bases from V and 5 from J; bases not matched to a gene: 9. This CDR3 is CSAPEGQGRTEAFF. CDR3 nucleotides: TGCAGTGCCCCAGAGGGACAGGGGAGGACTGAAGCTTTCTTT.